The TCR beta chain described here comes from a study of cytomegalovirus exposure and HLA in healthy donors. Study details: There were 70 million to 95 million unique TCRs (from HLA-typed donors) in an early data release. Assignment to the Caucasian-associated ancestry cluster applied to more than 75% of the approximately 420 genotyped donors.

This CDR3 is built from 18 residues. From germline, CDR1 is MNHEY and CDR2 SMNVEV (reference sequence). V gave up 4 bases and J gave up 0 bases; unmatched junction bases: 6. The sample holds a few counts of this clone. PCR used 60 Vbeta primers and 13 Jbeta primers. Method: immunoSEQ multiplex PCR; TCRdb's copy keeps in-frame clones and lacks some. Of 60,000 or so clones listed, around 77% are singletons. The TCR was taken from a woman in her thirties or forties in good health and CMV-seropositive. Material for sequencing was PBMCs. This chain connects TRBV27 to TRBJ2-6; 10 nucleotides agree with TRBD1. CDR3 loop: CASSSRDRGLSGANVLTF. For the CDR3, the DNA is TGTGCCAGCAGTTCCCGGGACAGGGGACTCTCTGGGGCCAACGTCCTGACTTTC.